The source of this T cell receptor beta chain is a study of cytomegalovirus exposure and HLA in healthy donors. About the research overall: Among several hundred genotyped donors, about 80% fell in the Caucasian-associated ancestry cluster. Points from the study as a whole: Presence/absence analyses rested on an assumption that sequencing depth was roughly uniform across donors. Earlier analysis found most TCR beta V segments productive about 87% or about 30% of the time.

About this clone: The antigen remains undetermined.

The study ran its PCR with 60 Vbeta and 13 Jbeta primers. Clones were read by immunoSEQ multiplex PCR, and TCRdb kept only the in-frame ones, dropping some. The sample shows under 150,000 clones, around 70% of them seen only once. The sequenced material came from PBMCs. The receptor comes from a young man in good health and CMV-seropositive.

The CDR3 DNA reads as TGTGCCAGCAGTGAAGCGCTGTGGGGGCCCCAGCCCCAGCATTTT. Translation gives CASSEALWGPQPQHF. The V call is TRBV6-1, the J call TRBJ1-5, with D maybe TRBD1 (6 bases). CDR1 is MNHNS and CDR2 is SASEGT in the germline V gene. With 0 bases removed from V and 7 bases from J, the gap between germline ends came to 13 bases. The CDR3 is 15 amino acids.